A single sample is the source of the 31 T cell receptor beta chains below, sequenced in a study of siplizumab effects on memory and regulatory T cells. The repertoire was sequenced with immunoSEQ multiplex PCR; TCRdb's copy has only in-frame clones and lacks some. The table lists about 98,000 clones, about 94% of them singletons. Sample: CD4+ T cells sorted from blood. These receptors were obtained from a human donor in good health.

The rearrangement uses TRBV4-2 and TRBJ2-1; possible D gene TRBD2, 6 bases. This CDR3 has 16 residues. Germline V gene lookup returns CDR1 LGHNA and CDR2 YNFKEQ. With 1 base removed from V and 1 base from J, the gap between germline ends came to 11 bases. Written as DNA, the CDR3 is TGTGCCAGCAGCCAAGGCGGCGGGACTTCCTACAATGAGCAGTTCTTC. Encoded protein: CASSQGGGTSYNEQFF.

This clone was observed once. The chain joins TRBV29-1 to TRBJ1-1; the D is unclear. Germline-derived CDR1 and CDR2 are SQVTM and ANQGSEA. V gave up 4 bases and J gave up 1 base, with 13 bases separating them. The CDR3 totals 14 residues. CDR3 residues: CSVVSRITNTEAFF. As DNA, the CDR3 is TGCAGCGTTGTTTCCCGGATCACGAACACTGAAGCTTTCTTT.

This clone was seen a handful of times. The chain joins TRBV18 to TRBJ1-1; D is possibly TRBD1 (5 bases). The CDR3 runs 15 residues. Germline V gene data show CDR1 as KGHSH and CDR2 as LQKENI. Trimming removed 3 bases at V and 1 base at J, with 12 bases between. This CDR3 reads CASSPSTDSNTEAFF. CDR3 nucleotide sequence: TGTGCCAGCTCACCCTCGACAGATTCGAACACTGAAGCTTTCTTT.

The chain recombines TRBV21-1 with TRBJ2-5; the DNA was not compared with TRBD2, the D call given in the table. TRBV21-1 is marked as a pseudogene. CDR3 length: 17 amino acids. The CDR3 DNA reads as TGTGCCAGCAGCAAAGCAGAGGTAACTAGCGGCCCGGAGACCCAGTACTTC. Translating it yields CASSKAEVTSGPETQYF.

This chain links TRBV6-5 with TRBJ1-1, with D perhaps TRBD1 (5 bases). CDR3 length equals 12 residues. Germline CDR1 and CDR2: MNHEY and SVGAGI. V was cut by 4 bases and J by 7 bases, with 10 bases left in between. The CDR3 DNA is TGTGCCAGCAGTTCCCAGGGTTTTGAAGCTTTCTTT. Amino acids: CASSSQGFEAFF.

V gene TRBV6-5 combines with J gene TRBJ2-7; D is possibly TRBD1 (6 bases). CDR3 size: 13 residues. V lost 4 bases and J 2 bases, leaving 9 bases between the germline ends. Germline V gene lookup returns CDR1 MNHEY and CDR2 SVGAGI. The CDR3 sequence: CASSWGTTYEQYF. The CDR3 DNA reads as TGTGCCAGCAGTTGGGGGACAACCTACGAGCAGTACTTC.

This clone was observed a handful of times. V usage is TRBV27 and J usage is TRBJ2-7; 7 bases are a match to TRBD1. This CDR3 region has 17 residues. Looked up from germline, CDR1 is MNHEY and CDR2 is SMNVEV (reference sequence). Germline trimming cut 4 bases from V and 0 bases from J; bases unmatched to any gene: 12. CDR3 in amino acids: CASSSRPGTASSYEQYF. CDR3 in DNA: TGTGCCAGCAGTTCACGACCCGGGACAGCTAGCTCCTACGAGCAGTACTTC.

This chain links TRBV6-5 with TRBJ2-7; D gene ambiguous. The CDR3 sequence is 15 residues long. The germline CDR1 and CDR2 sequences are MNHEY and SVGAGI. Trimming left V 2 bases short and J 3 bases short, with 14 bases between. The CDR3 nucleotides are TGTGCCAGCAGTTACGCACCTCATAAGGTCTACGAGCAGTACTTC. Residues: CASSYAPHKVYEQYF.

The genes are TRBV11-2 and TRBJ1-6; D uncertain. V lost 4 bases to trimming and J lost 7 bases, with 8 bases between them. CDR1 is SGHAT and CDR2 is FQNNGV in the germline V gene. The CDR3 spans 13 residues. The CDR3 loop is CASSSSWNSPLHF. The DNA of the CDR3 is TGTGCCAGCAGCTCTTCTTGGAATTCACCCCTCCACTTT.

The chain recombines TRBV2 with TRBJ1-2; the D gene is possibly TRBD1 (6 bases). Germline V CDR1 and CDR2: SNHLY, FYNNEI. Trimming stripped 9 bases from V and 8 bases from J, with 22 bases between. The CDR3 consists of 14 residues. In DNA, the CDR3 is TGTGCCAGTCTAACACAGGGAGCTGTATCGGGCTACACCTTC. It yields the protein CASLTQGAVSGYTF.

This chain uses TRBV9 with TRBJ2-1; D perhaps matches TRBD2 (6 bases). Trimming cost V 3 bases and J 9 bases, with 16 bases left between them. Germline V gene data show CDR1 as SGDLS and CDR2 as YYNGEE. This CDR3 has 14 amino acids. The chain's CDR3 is CASSGWGLSVEQFF. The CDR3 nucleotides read TGTGCCAGCAGCGGATGGGGACTTAGTGTTGAGCAGTTCTTC.

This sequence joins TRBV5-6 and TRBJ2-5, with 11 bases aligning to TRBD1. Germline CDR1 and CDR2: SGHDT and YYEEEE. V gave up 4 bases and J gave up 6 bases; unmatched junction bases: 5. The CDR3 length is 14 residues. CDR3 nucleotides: TGTGCCAGCAGCAAGCGGGACAGGGGGAAGACCCAGTACTTC. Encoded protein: CASSKRDRGKTQYF.

This CDR3 is CSVDYGSANTGELFF. In DNA, the CDR3 is TGCAGCGTTGATTACGGGAGCGCCAACACCGGGGAGCTGTTTTTT. The chain combines TRBV29-1 with TRBJ2-2; a possible D gene is TRBD2 (6 bases). CDR1 SQVTM and CDR2 ANQGSEA come from the germline V gene. The CDR3 totals 15 residues. V was pared by 3 bases and J by 2 bases, with 13 bases between.

In DNA form, the CDR3 reads TGTGCCAGCAGCGTATTAGCGGCTAGCACAGATACGCAGTATTTT. This gives the protein CASSVLAASTDTQYF. This chain connects TRBV9 to TRBJ2-3; D might be TRBD2 (6 bases). CDR1 and CDR2 (germline): SGDLS, YYNGEE. This CDR3 region has 15 residues. V lost 1 base and J lost 0, with 9 bases in between. Drawing the rest from reference TRBV9 and TRBJ2-3, the complete variable domain is DSGVTQTPKHLITATGQRVTLRCSPRSGDLSVYWYQQSLDQGLQFLIQYYNGEERAKGNILERFSAQQFPDLHSELNLSSLELGDSALYFCASSVLAASTDTQYFGPGTRLTVL.

The DNA for the CDR3 is TGTGCCAGCAGCCGACAGTCCCAAGAGACCCAGTACTTC. It is translated as CASSRQSQETQYF. The chain uses TRBV11-2 and TRBJ2-5; possibly TRBD1 for D (5 bases). Deletions cut 5 bases from V and 1 base from J, with 8 bases between. CDR3 length: 13 amino acids. CDR1 is SGHAT and CDR2 is FQNNGV in the germline V gene.

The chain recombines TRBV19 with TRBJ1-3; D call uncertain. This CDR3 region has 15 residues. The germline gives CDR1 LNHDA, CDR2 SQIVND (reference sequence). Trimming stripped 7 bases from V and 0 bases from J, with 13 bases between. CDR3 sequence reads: CASTDDRSSGNTIYF. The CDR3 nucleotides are TGTGCCAGTACCGATGACCGAAGCTCTGGAAACACCATATATTTT.

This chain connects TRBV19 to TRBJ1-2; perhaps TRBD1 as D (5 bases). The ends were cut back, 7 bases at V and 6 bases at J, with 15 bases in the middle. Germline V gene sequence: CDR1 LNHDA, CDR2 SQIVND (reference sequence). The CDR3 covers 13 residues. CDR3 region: CASTPSGLNGYTF. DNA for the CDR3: TGTGCCAGTACCCCTTCAGGGCTAAATGGCTACACCTTC.

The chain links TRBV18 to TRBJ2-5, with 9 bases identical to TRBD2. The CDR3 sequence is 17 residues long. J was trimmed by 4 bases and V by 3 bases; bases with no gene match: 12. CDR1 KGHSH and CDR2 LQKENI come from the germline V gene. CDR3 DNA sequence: TGTGCCAGCTCACCTTCAATAGCGGGAGCTTTGGGAGAGACCCAGTACTTC. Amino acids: CASSPSIAGALGETQYF.

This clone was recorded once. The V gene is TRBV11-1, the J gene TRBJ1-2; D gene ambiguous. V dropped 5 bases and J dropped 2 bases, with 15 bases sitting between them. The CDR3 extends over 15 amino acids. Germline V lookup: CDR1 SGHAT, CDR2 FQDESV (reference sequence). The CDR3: CASSLNLGENYGYTF. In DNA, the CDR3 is TGTGCCAGCAGCCTCAACCTAGGAGAAAACTATGGCTACACCTTC.

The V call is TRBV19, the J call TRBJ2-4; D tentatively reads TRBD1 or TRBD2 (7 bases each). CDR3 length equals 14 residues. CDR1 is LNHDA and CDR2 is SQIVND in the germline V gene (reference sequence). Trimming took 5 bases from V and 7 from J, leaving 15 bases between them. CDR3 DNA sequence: TGTGCCAGTAGTCCACAGGGGAGGGGCAACATTCAGTACTTC. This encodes CASSPQGRGNIQYF.

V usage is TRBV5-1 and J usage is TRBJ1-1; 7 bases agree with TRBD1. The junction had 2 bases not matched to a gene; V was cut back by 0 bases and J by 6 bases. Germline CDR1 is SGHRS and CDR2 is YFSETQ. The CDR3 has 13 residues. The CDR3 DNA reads TGCGCCAGCAGCTTGGACAGGGGCGCTGAAGCTTTCTTT. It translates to CASSLDRGAEAFF.

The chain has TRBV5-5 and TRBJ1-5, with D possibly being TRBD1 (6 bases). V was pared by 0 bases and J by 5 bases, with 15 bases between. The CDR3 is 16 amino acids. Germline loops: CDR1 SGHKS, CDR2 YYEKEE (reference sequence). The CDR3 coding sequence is TGTGCCAGCAGCTTGGTTTCGGGGGAGGGGGATCAGCCCCAGCATTTT. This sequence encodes CASSLVSGEGDQPQHF.

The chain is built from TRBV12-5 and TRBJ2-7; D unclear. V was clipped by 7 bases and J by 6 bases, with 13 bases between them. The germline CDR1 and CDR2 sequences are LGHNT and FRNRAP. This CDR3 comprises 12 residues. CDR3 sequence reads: CASAPMFGEQYF. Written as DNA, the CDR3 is TGTGCTAGTGCCCCGATGTTCGGCGAGCAGTACTTC.

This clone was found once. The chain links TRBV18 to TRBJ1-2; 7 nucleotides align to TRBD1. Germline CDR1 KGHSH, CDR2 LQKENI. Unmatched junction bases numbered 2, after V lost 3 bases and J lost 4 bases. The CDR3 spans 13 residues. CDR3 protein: CASSPDRSYGYTF. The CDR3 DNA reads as TGTGCCAGCTCACCGGACAGGTCCTATGGCTACACCTTC.

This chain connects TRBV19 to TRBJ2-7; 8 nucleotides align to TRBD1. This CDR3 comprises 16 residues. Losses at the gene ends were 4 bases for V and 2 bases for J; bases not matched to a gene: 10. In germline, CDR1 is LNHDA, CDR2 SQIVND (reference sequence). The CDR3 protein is CASSKTGTGIPYEQYF. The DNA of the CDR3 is TGTGCCAGTAGTAAGACCGGGACAGGAATCCCCTACGAGCAGTACTTC.

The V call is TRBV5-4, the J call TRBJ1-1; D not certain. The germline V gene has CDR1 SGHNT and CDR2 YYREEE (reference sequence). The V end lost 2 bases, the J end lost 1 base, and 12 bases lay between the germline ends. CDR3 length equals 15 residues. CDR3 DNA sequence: TGTGCCAGCAGCTTCGGTGGGGTGGAGAACACTGAAGCTTTCTTT. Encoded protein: CASSFGGVENTEAFF.

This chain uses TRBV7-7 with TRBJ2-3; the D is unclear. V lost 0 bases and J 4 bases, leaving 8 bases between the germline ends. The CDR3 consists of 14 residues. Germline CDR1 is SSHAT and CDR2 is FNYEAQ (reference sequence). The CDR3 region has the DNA TGTGCCAGCAGCTTAGCGGGGTTGGCAGATACGCAGTATTTT. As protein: CASSLAGLADTQYF. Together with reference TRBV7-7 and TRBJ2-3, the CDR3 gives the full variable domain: GAGVSQSPRYKVTKRGQDVTLRCDPISSHATLYWYQQALGQGPEFLTYFNYEAQPDKSGLPSDRFSAERPEGSISTLTIQRTEQRDSAMYRCASSLAGLADTQYFGPGTRLTVL.

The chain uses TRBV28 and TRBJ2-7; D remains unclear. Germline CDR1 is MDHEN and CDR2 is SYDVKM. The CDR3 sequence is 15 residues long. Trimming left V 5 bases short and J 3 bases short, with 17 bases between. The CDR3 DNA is TGTGCCAGCAGTCCTTATAAGGAGATTATCTACGAGCAGTACTTC. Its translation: CASSPYKEIIYEQYF. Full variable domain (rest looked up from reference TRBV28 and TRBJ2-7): DVKVTQSSRYLVKRTGEKVFLECVQDMDHENMFWYRQDPGLGLRLIYFSYDVKMKEKGDIPEGYSVSREKKERFSLILESASTNQTSMYLCASSPYKEIIYEQYFGPGTRLTVT.

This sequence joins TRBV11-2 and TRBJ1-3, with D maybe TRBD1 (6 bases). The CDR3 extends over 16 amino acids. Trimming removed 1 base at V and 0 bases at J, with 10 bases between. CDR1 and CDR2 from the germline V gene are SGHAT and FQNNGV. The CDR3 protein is CASSLGTAISGNTIYF. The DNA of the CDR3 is TGTGCCAGCAGCTTAGGGACAGCGATCTCTGGAAACACCATATATTTT.

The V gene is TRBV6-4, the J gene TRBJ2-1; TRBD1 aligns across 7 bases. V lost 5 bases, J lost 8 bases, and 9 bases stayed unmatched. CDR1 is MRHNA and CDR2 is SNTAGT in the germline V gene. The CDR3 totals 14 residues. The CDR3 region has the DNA TGTGCCAGCAGTCTAAGGACAGGAAGCGATGAGCAGTTCTTC. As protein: CASSLRTGSDEQFF.

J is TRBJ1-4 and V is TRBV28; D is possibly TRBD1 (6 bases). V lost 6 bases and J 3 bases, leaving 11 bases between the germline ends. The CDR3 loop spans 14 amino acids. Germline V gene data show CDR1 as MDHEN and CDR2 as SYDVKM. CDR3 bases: TGTGCCAGCAGCCGCGGGGGCCCTAATGAAAAACTGTTTTTT. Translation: CASSRGGPNEKLFF.